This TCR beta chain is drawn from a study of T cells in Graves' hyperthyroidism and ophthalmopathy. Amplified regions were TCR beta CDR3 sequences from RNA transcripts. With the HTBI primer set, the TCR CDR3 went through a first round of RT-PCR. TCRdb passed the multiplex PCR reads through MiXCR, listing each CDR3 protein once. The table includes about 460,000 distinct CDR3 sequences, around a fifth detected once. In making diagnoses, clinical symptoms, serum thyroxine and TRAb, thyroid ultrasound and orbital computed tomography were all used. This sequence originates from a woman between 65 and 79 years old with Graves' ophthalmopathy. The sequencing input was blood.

CDR3 protein: CSAGSIHQPQHF. The CDR3 DNA sequence: TGCAGTGCTGGGTCGATACATCAGCCCCAGCATTTT. This chain connects TRBV20-1 to TRBJ1-5, with no clear D. This CDR3 has 12 residues. CDR1 DFQATT and CDR2 SNEGSKA come from the germline V gene (reference sequence). The V gene lost 5 bases and the J gene lost 5 bases, with 10 bases spanning the gap.